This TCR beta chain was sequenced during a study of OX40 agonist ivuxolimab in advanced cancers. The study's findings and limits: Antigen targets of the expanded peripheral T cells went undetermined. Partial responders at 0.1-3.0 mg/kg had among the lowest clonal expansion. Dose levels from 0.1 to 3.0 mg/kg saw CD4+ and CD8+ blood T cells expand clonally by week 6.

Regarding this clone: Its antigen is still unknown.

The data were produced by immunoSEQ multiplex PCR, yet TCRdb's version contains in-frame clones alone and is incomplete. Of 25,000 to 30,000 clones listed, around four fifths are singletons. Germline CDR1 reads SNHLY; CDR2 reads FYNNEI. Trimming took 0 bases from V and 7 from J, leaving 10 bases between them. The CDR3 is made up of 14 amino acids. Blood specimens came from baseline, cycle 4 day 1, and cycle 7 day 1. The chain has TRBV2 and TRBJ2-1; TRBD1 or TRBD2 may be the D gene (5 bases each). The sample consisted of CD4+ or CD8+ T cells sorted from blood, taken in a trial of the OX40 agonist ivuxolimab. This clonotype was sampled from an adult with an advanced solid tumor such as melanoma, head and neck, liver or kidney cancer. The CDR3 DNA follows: TGTGCCAGCAGTGAAGCGGGACGCTTGAATGAGCAGTTCTTC. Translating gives CASSEAGRLNEQFF.